This TCR beta chain is from a study of blood T cell repertoires in COVID-19. Clones were read by immunoSEQ multiplex PCR, and TCRdb kept only the in-frame ones, dropping some. The sample carries about 220,000 clones, over 60% recorded once. Looked up from germline, CDR1 is GTSNPN and CDR2 is SVGIG (reference sequence). CDR3 size: 13 residues. Trimming removed 3 bases at V and 5 bases at J, with 14 bases between. This rearrangement joins TRBV30 to TRBJ2-7, with D possibly being TRBD1 (7 bases). Sample: peripheral blood. The origin of this receptor is a woman aged 70 to 79 with acute or convalescent COVID-19. The CDR3 DNA is TGTGCCTGGAGCCAGGGGGGTCTGGACGAGCAGTACTTC. It yields the protein CAWSQGGLDEQYF.